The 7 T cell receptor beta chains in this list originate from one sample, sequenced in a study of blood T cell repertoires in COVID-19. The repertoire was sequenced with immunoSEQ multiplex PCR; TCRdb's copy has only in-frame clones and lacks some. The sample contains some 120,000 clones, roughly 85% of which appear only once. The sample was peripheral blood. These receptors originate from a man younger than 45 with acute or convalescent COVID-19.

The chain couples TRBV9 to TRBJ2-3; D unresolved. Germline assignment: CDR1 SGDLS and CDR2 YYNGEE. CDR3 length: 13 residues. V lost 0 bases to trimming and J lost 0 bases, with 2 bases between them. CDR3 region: CASSVASTDTQYF. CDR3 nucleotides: TGTGCCAGCAGCGTAGCTAGCACAGATACGCAGTATTTT. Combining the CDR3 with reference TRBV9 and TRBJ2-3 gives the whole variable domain DSGVTQTPKHLITATGQRVTLRCSPRSGDLSVYWYQQSLDQGLQFLIQYYNGEERAKGNILERFSAQQFPDLHSELNLSSLELGDSALYFCASSVASTDTQYFGPGTRLTVL.

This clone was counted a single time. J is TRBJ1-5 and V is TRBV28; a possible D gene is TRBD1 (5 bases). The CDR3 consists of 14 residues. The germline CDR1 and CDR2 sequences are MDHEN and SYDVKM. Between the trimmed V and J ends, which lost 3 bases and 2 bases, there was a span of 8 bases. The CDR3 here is CASSFFRGNQPQHF. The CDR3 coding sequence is TGTGCCAGCAGTTTCTTCAGGGGCAATCAGCCCCAGCATTTT. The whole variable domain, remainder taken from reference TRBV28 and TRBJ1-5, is DVKVTQSSRYLVKRTGEKVFLECVQDMDHENMFWYRQDPGLGLRLIYFSYDVKMKEKGDIPEGYSVSREKKERFSLILESASTNQTSMYLCASSFFRGNQPQHFGDGTRLSIL.

For the CDR3, the DNA is TGTGCCAGCAGTTACGCGGCAGGGCCGAACACTGAAGCTTTCTTT. Translation: CASSYAAGPNTEAFF. This chain joins TRBV6-5 and TRBJ1-1; a weak D match, TRBD1 (5 bases). The germline gives CDR1 MNHEY, CDR2 SVGAGI. Trimming took 2 bases from V and 1 from J, leaving 11 bases between them. The CDR3 length is 15 residues.

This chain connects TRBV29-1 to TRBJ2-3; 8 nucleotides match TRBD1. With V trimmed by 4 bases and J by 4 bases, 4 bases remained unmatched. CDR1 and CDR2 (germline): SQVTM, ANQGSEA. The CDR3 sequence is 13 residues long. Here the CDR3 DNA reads TGCAGCGTTGCACGACAGGGGCCAGATACGCAGTATTTT. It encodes CSVARQGPDTQYF.

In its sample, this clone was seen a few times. The CDR3, as DNA: TGTGCCAGCAGTGAATCCGAGGGCCACTCCTATGGCTACACCTTC. Amino acids: CASSESEGHSYGYTF. The chain links TRBV2 to TRBJ1-2; D uncertain. CDR1 SNHLY and CDR2 FYNNEI come from the germline V gene. Trimming took 2 bases from V and 4 from J, leaving 14 bases between them. This CDR3 comprises 15 residues.

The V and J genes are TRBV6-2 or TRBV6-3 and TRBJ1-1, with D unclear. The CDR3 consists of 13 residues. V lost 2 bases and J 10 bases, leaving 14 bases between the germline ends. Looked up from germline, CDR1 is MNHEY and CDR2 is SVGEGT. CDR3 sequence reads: CASSYLTGERAFF. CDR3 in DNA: TGTGCCAGCAGTTACCTTACCGGGGAGCGAGCTTTCTTT.

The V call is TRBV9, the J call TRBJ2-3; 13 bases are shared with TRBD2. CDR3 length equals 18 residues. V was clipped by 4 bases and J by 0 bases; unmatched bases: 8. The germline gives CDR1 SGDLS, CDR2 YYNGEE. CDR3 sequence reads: CASSPRTSGGPSTDTQYF. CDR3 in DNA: TGTGCCAGCAGCCCCCGGACTAGCGGGGGTCCTAGCACAGATACGCAGTATTTT. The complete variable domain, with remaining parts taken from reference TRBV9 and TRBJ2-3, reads DSGVTQTPKHLITATGQRVTLRCSPRSGDLSVYWYQQSLDQGLQFLIQYYNGEERAKGNILERFSAQQFPDLHSELNLSSLELGDSALYFCASSPRTSGGPSTDTQYFGPGTRLTVL.